The clone carrying this T cell receptor beta chain was observed a single time. Antigen: not known. RNA was extracted from bulk tissue without any cell sorting. Donors were chemotherapy-naive, newly diagnosed lung cancer surgical patients in China, August–late 2014. These data are taken from a study of tumor and adjacent non-tumor tissue in lung cancer. On the study more broadly: Stage I to III disease affected 10 men and roughly five women aged about 31 to 85.

CDR3 length equals 15 residues. Germline V gives CDR1 LGHNA, CDR2 YNFKEQ. The V end was cut by 3 bases, the J end by 7 bases, with 18 bases between. TCRbeta libraries were built with three rounds of nested PCR, modified from ARM-PCR. One entry per CDR3 protein, called by TCRdb with MiXCR from the multiplex PCR reads. This table holds about 200,000 distinct CDR3 sequences, approximately 74% found once. Overall study findings and caveats: Shorter survival was associated with higher TCR diversity in tumors. Tumor tissue had significantly higher TCR diversity than normal lung.

This chain joins TRBV4-2 and TRBJ1-2; TRBD1 is a possible D gene (5 bases). This receptor was taken from a man in his 60s with non-small cell lung cancer. The sequencing sample was made of lung tumor tissue. The CDR3 loop reads CASSQVGLDIGGYTF. In nucleotides, the CDR3 is TGTGCCAGCAGCCAGGTGGGGCTGGATATAGGTGGCTACACCTTC.